These 4 T cell receptor beta chains were all obtained from the same sample, sequenced in a study of T cells in Graves' hyperthyroidism and ophthalmopathy. Authors of the study amplified TCR beta CDR3 regions from RNA transcripts. The primer set for the first-round RT-PCR of the TCR CDR3 was HTBI. TCRdb ran MiXCR on the multiplex PCR reads and lists one entry per CDR3 protein. The sample contains almost 600,000 distinct CDR3 sequences, under 60% of which appear only once. Sequencing was done on a sample of peripheral blood or thyroid tissue (not recorded which). These receptors all stem from a woman aged 18-29 years with Graves' hyperthyroidism.

This clonotype was seen a handful of times. This sequence joins TRBV30 and TRBJ1-5; D not resolved. Germline V CDR1 and CDR2: GTSNPN, SVGIG (reference sequence). The CDR3 has 13 amino acids. Trimming removed 2 bases at V and 3 bases at J, with 8 bases between. The CDR3 DNA follows: TGTGCCTGGAGTTTGTCCCACAATCAGCCCCAGCATTTT. Its translation: CAWSLSHNQPQHF.

The chain couples TRBV15 to TRBJ1-6, with a weak D call TRBD1 (5 bases). There are 14 residues in the CDR3. Germline V gene sequence: CDR1 LNHNV, CDR2 YYDKDF (reference sequence). Trimming left V 2 bases short and J 9 bases short, with 11 bases between. The CDR3 nucleotides read TGTGCCACCAGCAGATGGGACGGCAGTTCACCCCTCCACTTT. The encoded protein is CATSRWDGSSPLHF.

This clonotype was found many times. The rearrangement links TRBV11-3 to TRBJ1-1, with D possibly being TRBD1 (6 bases). This CDR3 has 17 amino acids. V gave up 3 bases and J gave up 6 bases, with 23 bases separating them. From germline, CDR1 is SGHNT and CDR2 YENEEA. The CDR3 nucleotides are TGTGCCAGCAGCTTCCGACCTCTGACAGGAAGGTACCCTGAAGCTTTCTTT. As protein: CASSFRPLTGRYPEAFF.

The chain employs TRBV15 and TRBJ1-2; D gene unclear. From germline, CDR1 is LNHNV and CDR2 YYDKDF (reference sequence). V shed 1 base and J shed 12 bases, with 12 bases lying between them. The CDR3 contains 12 residues. CDR3 amino acids: CATSRVVSGNTF. Here the CDR3 DNA reads TGTGCCACCAGCAGAGTCGTCTCTGGAAACACCTTC.